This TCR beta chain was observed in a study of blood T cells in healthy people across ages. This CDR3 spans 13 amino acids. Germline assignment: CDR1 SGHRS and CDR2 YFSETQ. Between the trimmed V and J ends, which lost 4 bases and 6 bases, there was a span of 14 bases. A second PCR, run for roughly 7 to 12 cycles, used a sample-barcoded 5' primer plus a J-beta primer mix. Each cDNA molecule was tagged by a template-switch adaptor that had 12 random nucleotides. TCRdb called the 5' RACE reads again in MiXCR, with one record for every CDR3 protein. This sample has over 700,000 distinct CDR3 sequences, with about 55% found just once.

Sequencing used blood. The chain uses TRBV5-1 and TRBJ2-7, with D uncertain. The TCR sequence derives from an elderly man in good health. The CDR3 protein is CASSAAISLEQYF. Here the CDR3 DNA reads TGCGCCAGCAGCGCCGCCATCAGTCTCGAGCAGTACTTC.